Following are 5 T cell receptor beta chains from one sample sequenced in a study of human T cells and chemical hapten exposure. Time point given: healthy volunteer bleed at 2 weeks. Blood, whole and unfractionated, served as the source for total RNA extraction. TCRdb redid the calling of the RACE reads with MiXCR, one entry per CDR3 protein. Among about 46,000 distinct CDR3 sequences, about 3.9% were seen once, and the ten largest hold around 1.6%. Input material: whole blood. These receptors were obtained from a female donor in good health. Some clones in this sample may be carry-over from other donors' samples.

This clonotype was found many times. Here the CDR3 reads CASSLDVSADTQYF. The CDR3, as DNA: TGTGCCAGCAGCTTAGATGTAAGCGCAGATACGCAGTATTTT. The V gene is TRBV7-9, the J gene TRBJ2-3; no definite D call. The CDR3 contains 14 residues. The ends were cut back, 1 base at V and 4 bases at J, with 9 bases in the middle. Germline V gives CDR1 SEHNR, CDR2 FQNEAQ (reference sequence).

This clonotype appeared a few times. The chain is built from TRBV6-2 or TRBV6-3 and TRBJ2-2; no definite D call. The germline V and J ends were trimmed by 4 bases and 3 bases, with 6 bases remaining between them. Germline lookup yields CDR1 MNHEY and CDR2 SVGEGT. The CDR3 spans 13 residues. CDR3 sequence reads: CASSFSDTGELFF. CDR3 DNA: TGTGCCAGCAGTTTTTCCGACACCGGGGAGCTGTTTTTT.

The chain couples TRBV6-6 to TRBJ2-3; TRBD2 matches 7 bases. The CDR3 length is 14 residues. The V and J ends lost 8 bases and 1 base, in that order; junction bases with no gene match: 6. Germline loops: CDR1 MNHNY, CDR2 SVGAGI (reference sequence). Written as DNA, the CDR3 is TGTGCCAGCCGTCTTGGGGGGGGCACAGATACGCAGTATTTT. Its protein is CASRLGGGTDTQYF.

This clonotype appeared many times. The chain couples TRBV3-1 to TRBJ2-3; D not certain. Germline V gene lookup returns CDR1 LGHDT and CDR2 YNNKEL (reference sequence). V gave up 2 bases and J gave up 6 bases, with 12 bases separating them. The CDR3 extends over 14 amino acids. The CDR3 sequence: CASSQSRRPDTQYF. In DNA form, the CDR3 reads TGTGCCAGCAGCCAAAGTCGGCGCCCGGATACGCAGTATTTT.

At least ten counts were recorded for this clonotype. The chain uses TRBV4-3 and TRBJ1-2; the D is unclear. In germline, CDR1 is LGHNA, CDR2 YSLEER. The V end was cut by 6 bases, the J end by 0 bases, with 11 bases between. The CDR3 is made up of 14 amino acids. CDR3 nucleotides: TGCGCCAGCAGTCCTGAATGGGCTAACTATGGCTACACCTTC. Protein sequence: CASSPEWANYGYTF.